Listed below are T cell receptor beta chains from one sample, sequenced in a study of blood T cell repertoires in COVID-19. The method was immunoSEQ multiplex PCR; TCRdb's version includes in-frame clones alone and lacks a portion of them. The profile shows about 200,000 clones, 80% to 90% of them singletons. The sequenced sample consisted of peripheral blood. The receptors here all came from an elderly woman with acute or convalescent COVID-19. The CDR3 runs from the conserved cysteine through the conserved F or W. Fields, in order: D gene, CDR3 length, V gene, clone size, J gene, CDR3 protein, CDR3 DNA. The D gene is left open where the match is weak. Rows may omit the clone size; those that give it use once, few, many or a size class.

D gene: .
CDR3 length: 13
V gene: TRBV5-1
clone size: .
J gene: TRBJ2-7
CDR3 protein: CASRGLTTYEQYF
CDR3 DNA: TGCGCCAGCCGCGGTTTAACTACCTACGAGCAGTACTTC

D gene: .
CDR3 length: 15
V gene: TRBV7-2
clone size: .
J gene: TRBJ2-5
CDR3 protein: CASSFSGSEGETQYF
CDR3 DNA: TGTGCCAGCAGCTTTTCCGGGAGTGAGGGAGAGACCCAGTACTTC

D gene: .
CDR3 length: 16
V gene: TRBV6-5
clone size: few
J gene: TRBJ1-2
CDR3 protein: CASSYQPVGGLSGYTF
CDR3 DNA: TGTGCCAGCAGTTACCAACCGGTTGGGGGGTTGAGCGGCTACACCTTC

D gene: .
CDR3 length: 14
V gene: TRBV5-1
clone size: .
J gene: TRBJ1-2
CDR3 protein: CASSPDGGNYGYTF
CDR3 DNA: TGCGCCAGCAGCCCAGACGGGGGTAACTATGGCTACACCTTC

D gene: .
CDR3 length: 13
V gene: TRBV20-1
clone size: .
J gene: TRBJ1-2
CDR3 protein: CSASSSIHYGYTF
CDR3 DNA: TGCAGTGCCAGTTCTAGTATCCACTATGGCTACACCTTC

D gene: TRBD2
CDR3 length: 13
V gene: TRBV5-8
clone size: once
J gene: TRBJ2-7
CDR3 protein: CASSFGRTYEQYF
CDR3 DNA: TGTGCCAGCAGCTTCGGGAGGACCTACGAGCAGTACTTC

D gene: TRBD2
CDR3 length: 14
V gene: TRBV6-1
clone size: .
J gene: TRBJ2-3
CDR3 protein: CASTLAGRTDTQYF
CDR3 DNA: TGTGCCAGTACTCTAGCGGGCCGCACAGATACGCAGTATTTT

D gene: TRBD1
CDR3 length: 15
V gene: TRBV4-2
clone size: .
J gene: TRBJ1-1
CDR3 protein: CASSNTDRVNTEAFF
CDR3 DNA: TGTGCCAGCAGCAACACCGACAGGGTGAACACTGAAGCTTTCTTT

D gene: TRBD2
CDR3 length: 16
V gene: TRBV25-1
clone size: .
J gene: TRBJ2-1
CDR3 protein: CASSGLAGDHYNEQFF
CDR3 DNA: TGTGCCAGCAGTGGTCTAGCGGGAGACCACTACAATGAGCAGTTCTTC

D gene: TRBD1
CDR3 length: 13
V gene: TRBV7-9
clone size: few
J gene: TRBJ2-7
CDR3 protein: CASSSGQYYEQYF
CDR3 DNA: TGTGCCAGCAGCTCGGGACAGTACTACGAGCAGTACTTC

D gene: .
CDR3 length: 10
V gene: TRBV29-1
clone size: .
J gene: TRBJ2-7
CDR3 protein: CSVRTYEQYF
CDR3 DNA: TGCAGCGTGCGGACTTACGAGCAGTACTTC

D gene: TRBD2
CDR3 length: 15
V gene: TRBV7-2
clone size: .
J gene: TRBJ2-1
CDR3 protein: CASSYGLGSYNEQFF
CDR3 DNA: TGTGCCAGCAGCTATGGACTAGGCTCCTACAATGAGCAGTTCTTC

D gene: .
CDR3 length: 15
V gene: TRBV5-4
clone size: .
J gene: TRBJ2-2
CDR3 protein: CASSLLGGLAGELFF
CDR3 DNA: TGTGCCAGCAGCTTACTAGGGGGTTTGGCCGGGGAGCTGTTTTTT

D gene: .
CDR3 length: 15
V gene: TRBV18
clone size: once
J gene: TRBJ2-1
CDR3 protein: CASSLTDSSYNEQFF
CDR3 DNA: TGTGCCAGCTCTCTCACAGACAGCTCCTACAATGAGCAGTTCTTC

D gene: .
CDR3 length: 16
V gene: TRBV11-2
clone size: .
J gene: TRBJ2-1
CDR3 protein: CASSLPVVPTYNEQFF
CDR3 DNA: TGTGCCAGCAGCTTACCAGTTGTTCCCACCTACAATGAGCAGTTCTTC

D gene: .
CDR3 length: 14
V gene: TRBV29-1
clone size: .
J gene: TRBJ1-2
CDR3 protein: CSVEGMSRGGGYTF
CDR3 DNA: TGCAGCGTTGAAGGGATGAGCAGGGGTGGTGGCTACACCTTC

D gene: .
CDR3 length: 15
V gene: TRBV5-1
clone size: .
J gene: TRBJ2-3
CDR3 protein: CASSEYRASRSTQYF
CDR3 DNA: TGCGCCAGCAGCGAGTACCGAGCATCGAGGTCTACGCAATATTTT

D gene: .
CDR3 length: 15
V gene: TRBV5-4
clone size: .
J gene: TRBJ2-3
CDR3 protein: CASSLGFQNTDTQYF
CDR3 DNA: TGTGCCAGCAGTTTGGGGTTTCAGAACACAGATACGCAGTATTTT

D gene: .
CDR3 length: 16
V gene: TRBV28
clone size: .
J gene: TRBJ1-1
CDR3 protein: CASSSNPPPGNTEAFF
CDR3 DNA: TGTGCCAGCAGTTCTAATCCACCCCCAGGGAACACTGAAGCTTTCTTT

D gene: .
CDR3 length: 15
V gene: TRBV6-6
clone size: .
J gene: TRBJ2-3
CDR3 protein: CASSPSQPGTDTQYF
CDR3 DNA: TGTGCCAGCAGTCCCTCTCAGCCGGGGACAGATACGCAGTATTTT

D gene: .
CDR3 length: 14
V gene: TRBV6-1
clone size: few
J gene: TRBJ1-1
CDR3 protein: CASSEVGSETEAFF
CDR3 DNA: TGTGCCAGCAGTGAAGTCGGGAGTGAGACTGAAGCTTTCTTT

D gene: TRBD1
CDR3 length: 18
V gene: TRBV28
clone size: .
J gene: TRBJ1-1
CDR3 protein: CASSLFLFRDRGGKGAFF
CDR3 DNA: TGTGCCAGCAGTTTATTTCTATTCCGGGACAGGGGTGGAAAGGGAGCTTTCTTT

D gene: TRBD1
CDR3 length: 16
V gene: TRBV4-1
clone size: .
J gene: TRBJ1-1
CDR3 protein: CASRQGPNTGGTEAFF
CDR3 DNA: TGCGCCAGCAGGCAAGGACCCAACACAGGGGGCACTGAAGCTTTCTTT

D gene: .
CDR3 length: 12
V gene: TRBV19
clone size: .
J gene: TRBJ1-5
CDR3 protein: CASSIFSQPQHF
CDR3 DNA: TGTGCCAGTAGTATTTTTAGTCAGCCCCAGCATTTT

D gene: TRBD1
CDR3 length: 15
V gene: TRBV30
clone size: once
J gene: TRBJ1-2
CDR3 protein: CAWSPGTGKAYGYTF
CDR3 DNA: TGTGCCTGGAGTCCTGGGACAGGGAAAGCTTATGGCTACACCTTC

D gene: TRBD1
CDR3 length: 14
V gene: TRBV10-1
clone size: .
J gene: TRBJ2-1
CDR3 protein: CASSDGTGPNEQFF
CDR3 DNA: TGCGCCAGCAGTGACGGGACAGGGCCTAATGAGCAGTTCTTC

D gene: TRBD1
CDR3 length: 14
V gene: TRBV15
clone size: .
J gene: TRBJ1-6
CDR3 protein: CATSKGQGYSPLHF
CDR3 DNA: TGTGCCACCAGCAAAGGACAGGGATATTCACCCCTCCACTTT

D gene: .
CDR3 length: 13
V gene: TRBV11-2
clone size: .
J gene: TRBJ1-2
CDR3 protein: CASSLAVNYGYTF
CDR3 DNA: TGTGCCAGCAGCTTAGCCGTTAACTATGGCTACACCTTC

D gene: .
CDR3 length: 14
V gene: TRBV6-5
clone size: .
J gene: TRBJ2-2
CDR3 protein: CASRRWMRTGELFF
CDR3 DNA: TGTGCCAGTCGGCGGTGGATGCGCACCGGGGAGCTGTTTTTT

D gene: TRBD2
CDR3 length: 17
V gene: TRBV2
clone size: .
J gene: TRBJ2-5
CDR3 protein: CASSRTSGRAMGETQYF
CDR3 DNA: TGTGCCAGCTCCCGGACTAGCGGGAGGGCGATGGGTGAGACCCAGTACTTC

D gene: TRBD2
CDR3 length: 14
V gene: TRBV7-2
clone size: .
J gene: TRBJ2-2
CDR3 protein: CASRLAGGIGELFF
CDR3 DNA: TGTGCCAGCAGACTAGCGGGAGGTATCGGGGAGCTGTTTTTT

D gene: .
CDR3 length: 14
V gene: TRBV10-3
clone size: few
J gene: TRBJ2-7
CDR3 protein: CAISEQAGHYEQYF
CDR3 DNA: TGTGCCATCAGTGAGCAAGCAGGGCACTACGAGCAGTACTTC

D gene: TRBD1
CDR3 length: 15
V gene: TRBV5-1
clone size: .
J gene: TRBJ1-4
CDR3 protein: CASSVQGQGNEKLFF
CDR3 DNA: TGCGCCAGCAGCGTCCAGGGACAGGGTAATGAAAAACTGTTTTTT

D gene: .
CDR3 length: 14
V gene: TRBV19
clone size: .
J gene: TRBJ2-5
CDR3 protein: CASSTVAGDETQYF
CDR3 DNA: TGTGCCAGTAGTACAGTCGCAGGGGACGAGACCCAGTACTTC

D gene: .
CDR3 length: 15
V gene: TRBV2
clone size: few
J gene: TRBJ2-7
CDR3 protein: CASRNSFIRTYEQYF
CDR3 DNA: TGTGCCAGCAGAAACAGTTTCATCAGGACCTACGAGCAGTACTTC

D gene: .
CDR3 length: 16
V gene: TRBV5-6
clone size: .
J gene: TRBJ2-3
CDR3 protein: CASSLAADPNVDTQYF
CDR3 DNA: TGTGCCAGCAGCCTGGCAGCGGACCCCAATGTTGATACGCAGTATTTT

D gene: .
CDR3 length: 15
V gene: TRBV6-2/TRBV6-3
clone size: .
J gene: TRBJ2-1
CDR3 protein: CASTPRGGRESEQFF
CDR3 DNA: TGTGCCAGCACCCCGCGGGGTGGCAGGGAAAGTGAGCAGTTCTTC

D gene: .
CDR3 length: 15
V gene: TRBV5-5
clone size: .
J gene: TRBJ2-3
CDR3 protein: CASSPWGTSTDTQYF
CDR3 DNA: TGTGCCAGCAGCCCGTGGGGGACTAGCACAGATACGCAGTATTTT

D gene: TRBD1
CDR3 length: 17
V gene: TRBV19
clone size: few
J gene: TRBJ1-2
CDR3 protein: CASSIWDRTSLYYGYTF
CDR3 DNA: TGTGCCAGTAGTATATGGGACAGGACATCCCTTTACTATGGCTACACCTTC

D gene: TRBD1
CDR3 length: 15
V gene: TRBV28
clone size: .
J gene: TRBJ1-5
CDR3 protein: CASSLWAGGGQPQHF
CDR3 DNA: TGTGCCAGCAGTTTATGGGCAGGGGGCGGTCAGCCCCAGCATTTT

D gene: .
CDR3 length: 14
V gene: TRBV24-1
clone size: .
J gene: TRBJ2-3
CDR3 protein: CATSPGRLRDTQYF
CDR3 DNA: TGTGCCACCAGCCCGGGTCGGTTACGAGATACGCAGTATTTT